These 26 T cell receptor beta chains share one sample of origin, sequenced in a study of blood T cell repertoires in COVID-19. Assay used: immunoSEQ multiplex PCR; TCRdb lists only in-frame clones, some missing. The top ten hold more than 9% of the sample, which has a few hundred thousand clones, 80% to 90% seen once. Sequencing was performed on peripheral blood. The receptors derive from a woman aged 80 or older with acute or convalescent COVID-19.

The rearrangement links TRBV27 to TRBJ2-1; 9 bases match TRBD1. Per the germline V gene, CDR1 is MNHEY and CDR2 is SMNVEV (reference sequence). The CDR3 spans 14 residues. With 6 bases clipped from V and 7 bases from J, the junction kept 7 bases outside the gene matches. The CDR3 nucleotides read TGTGCCAGCAGCCGGGACAGGGTTGTGAATGAGCAGTTCTTC. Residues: CASSRDRVVNEQFF.

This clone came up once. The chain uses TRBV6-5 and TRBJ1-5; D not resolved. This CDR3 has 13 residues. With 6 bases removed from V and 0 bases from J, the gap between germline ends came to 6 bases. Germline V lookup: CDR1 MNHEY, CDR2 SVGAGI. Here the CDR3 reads CASRRNSNQPQHF. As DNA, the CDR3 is TGTGCCAGCAGGCGGAATAGCAATCAGCCCCAGCATTTT.

The CDR3 reads CAISEFNNSPLHF. The CDR3, as DNA: TGTGCCATCAGTGAGTTCAATAATTCACCCCTCCACTTT. The V gene is TRBV10-3, the J gene TRBJ1-6; D ambiguous. CDR1 and CDR2 (germline): ENHRY, SYGVKD. The CDR3 has 13 amino acids. V was clipped by 1 base and J by 5 bases, with 3 bases between them.

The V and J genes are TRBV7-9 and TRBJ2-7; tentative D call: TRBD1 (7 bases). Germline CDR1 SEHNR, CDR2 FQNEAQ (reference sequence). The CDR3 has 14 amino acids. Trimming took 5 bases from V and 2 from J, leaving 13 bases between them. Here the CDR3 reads CASSHAGQTYEQYF. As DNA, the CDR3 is TGTGCCAGCAGCCACGCGGGACAGACCTACGAGCAGTACTTC.

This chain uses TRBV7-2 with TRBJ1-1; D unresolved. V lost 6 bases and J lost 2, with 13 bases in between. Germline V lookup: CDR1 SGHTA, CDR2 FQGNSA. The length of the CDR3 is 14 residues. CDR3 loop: CASSTPGTNTEAFF. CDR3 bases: TGTGCCAGCAGTACACCGGGAACAAACACTGAAGCTTTCTTT.

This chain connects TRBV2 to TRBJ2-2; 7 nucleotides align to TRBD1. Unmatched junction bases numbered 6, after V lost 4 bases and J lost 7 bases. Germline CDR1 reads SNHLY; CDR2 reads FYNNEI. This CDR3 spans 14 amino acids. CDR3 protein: CASSGGQFIGELFF. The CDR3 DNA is TGTGCCAGCAGTGGGGGACAGTTTATCGGGGAGCTGTTTTTT.

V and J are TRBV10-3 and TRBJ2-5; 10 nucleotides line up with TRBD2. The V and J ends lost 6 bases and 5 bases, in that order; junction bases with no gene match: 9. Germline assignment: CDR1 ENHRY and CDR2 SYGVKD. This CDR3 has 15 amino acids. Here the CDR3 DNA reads TGTGCCATCAGCGAGAGCGGGGGGGCTATGGAGACCCAGTACTTC. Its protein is CAISESGGAMETQYF.

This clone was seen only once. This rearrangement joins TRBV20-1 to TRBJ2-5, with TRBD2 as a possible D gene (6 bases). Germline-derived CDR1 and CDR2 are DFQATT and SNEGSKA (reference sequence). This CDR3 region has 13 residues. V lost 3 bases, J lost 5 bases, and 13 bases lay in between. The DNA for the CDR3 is TGCAGTGCTAGTAGCGGCCTGCTGGAGACCCAGTACTTC. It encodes CSASSGLLETQYF.

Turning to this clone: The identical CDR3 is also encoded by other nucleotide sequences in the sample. The CDR3 DNA reads TGTGCCAGCAGCTTGGAGCAGGGTTATGGCTACACCTTC. It specifies CASSLEQGYGYTF. The chain uses TRBV5-5 and TRBJ1-2; perhaps TRBD1 as D (5 bases). This CDR3 spans 13 amino acids. V was clipped by 0 bases and J by 5 bases, with 8 bases between them. Germline V gene lookup returns CDR1 SGHKS and CDR2 YYEKEE (reference sequence). Filled out from reference TRBV5-5 and TRBJ1-2, the complete variable domain reads DAGVTQSPTHLIKTRGQQVTLRCSPISGHKSVSWYQQVLGQGPQFIFQYYEKEERGRGNFPDRFSARQFPNYSSELNVNALLLGDSALYLCASSLEQGYGYTFGSGTRLTVV.

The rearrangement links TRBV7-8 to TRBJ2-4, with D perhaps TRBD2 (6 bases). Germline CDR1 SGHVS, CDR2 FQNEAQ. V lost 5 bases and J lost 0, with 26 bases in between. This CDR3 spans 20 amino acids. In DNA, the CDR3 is TGTGCCAGCAGCGGCCGAGAAGGCGTGGGGGGTCTTCTAGCCAAAAACATTCAGTACTTC. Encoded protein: CASSGREGVGGLLAKNIQYF.

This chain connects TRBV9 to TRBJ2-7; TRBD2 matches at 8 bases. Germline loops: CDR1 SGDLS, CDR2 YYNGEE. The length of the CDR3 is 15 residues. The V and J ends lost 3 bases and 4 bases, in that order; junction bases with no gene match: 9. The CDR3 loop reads CASSEALTSEYEQYF. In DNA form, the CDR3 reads TGTGCCAGCAGCGAGGCCCTGACTAGCGAGTACGAGCAGTACTTC.

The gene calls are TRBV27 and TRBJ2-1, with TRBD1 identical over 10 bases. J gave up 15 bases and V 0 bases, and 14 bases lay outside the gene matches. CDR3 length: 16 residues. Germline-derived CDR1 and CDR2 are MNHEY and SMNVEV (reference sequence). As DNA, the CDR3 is TGTGCCAGCAGTTTATCTGTGGGGGGAGACAGGGGGCCACGGTTCTTC. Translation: CASSLSVGGDRGPRFF.

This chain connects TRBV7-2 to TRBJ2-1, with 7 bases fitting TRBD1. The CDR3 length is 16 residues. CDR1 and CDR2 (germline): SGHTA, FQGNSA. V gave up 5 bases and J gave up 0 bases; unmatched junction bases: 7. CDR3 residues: CASSGSGTASYNEQFF. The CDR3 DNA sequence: TGTGCCAGCAGCGGATCCGGGACAGCCTCCTACAATGAGCAGTTCTTC.

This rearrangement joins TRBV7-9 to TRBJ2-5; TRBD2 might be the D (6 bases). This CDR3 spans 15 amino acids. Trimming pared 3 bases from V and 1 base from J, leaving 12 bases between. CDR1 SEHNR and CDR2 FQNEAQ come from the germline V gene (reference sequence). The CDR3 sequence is CASSLVLGGQETQYF. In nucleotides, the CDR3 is TGTGCCAGCAGCTTGGTGTTGGGGGGCCAAGAGACCCAGTACTTC.

The CDR3 region is CASSYGLDFYGYTF. CDR3 nucleotides: TGTGCCAGCAGTTACGGCCTTGACTTCTATGGCTACACCTTC. The V call is TRBV6-5, the J call TRBJ1-2; D remains unclear. CDR3 length: 14 amino acids. Germline V gene data show CDR1 as MNHEY and CDR2 as SVGAGI. V lost 2 bases and J 4 bases, leaving 11 bases between the germline ends.

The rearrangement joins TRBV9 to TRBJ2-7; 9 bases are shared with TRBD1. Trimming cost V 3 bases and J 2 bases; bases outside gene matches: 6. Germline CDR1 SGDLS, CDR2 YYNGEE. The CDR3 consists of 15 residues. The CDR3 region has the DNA TGTGCCAGCAGCGATGGGACAGGGCAGGCCTACGAGCAGTACTTC. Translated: CASSDGTGQAYEQYF.

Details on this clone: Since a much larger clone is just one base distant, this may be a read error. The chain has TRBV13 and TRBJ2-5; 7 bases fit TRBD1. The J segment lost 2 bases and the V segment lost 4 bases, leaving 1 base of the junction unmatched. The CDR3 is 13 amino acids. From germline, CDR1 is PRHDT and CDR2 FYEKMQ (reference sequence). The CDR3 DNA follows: TGTGCCAGCAGCTCGGGACAGCAAGAGACCCAGTACTTC. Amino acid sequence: CASSSGQQETQYF.

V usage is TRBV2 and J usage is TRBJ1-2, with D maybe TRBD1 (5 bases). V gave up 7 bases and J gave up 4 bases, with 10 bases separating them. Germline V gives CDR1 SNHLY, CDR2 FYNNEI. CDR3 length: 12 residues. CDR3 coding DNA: TGTGCCAGCAACAGACAGAGCTATGGCTACACCTTC. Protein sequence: CASNRQSYGYTF. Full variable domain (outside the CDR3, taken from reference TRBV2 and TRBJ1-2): EPEVTQTPSHQVTQMGQEVILRCVPISNHLYFYWYRQILGQKVEFLVSFYNNEISEKSEIFDDQFSVERPDGSNFTLKIRSTKLEDSAMYFCASNRQSYGYTFGSGTRLTVV.

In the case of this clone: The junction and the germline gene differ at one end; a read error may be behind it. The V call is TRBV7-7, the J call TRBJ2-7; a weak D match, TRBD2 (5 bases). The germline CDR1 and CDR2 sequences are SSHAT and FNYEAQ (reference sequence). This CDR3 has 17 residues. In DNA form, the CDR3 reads TGTGCTAGCAGTCTTAAATCCAAGCGGTCCGCATCCTACGAGCAGTACTTC. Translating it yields CASSLKSKRSASYEQYF.

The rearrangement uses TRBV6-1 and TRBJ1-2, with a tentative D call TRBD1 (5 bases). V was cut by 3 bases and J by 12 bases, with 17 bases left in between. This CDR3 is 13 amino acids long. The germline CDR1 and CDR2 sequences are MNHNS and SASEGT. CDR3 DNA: TGTGCCAGCAGTGAGGGAATGGGGGGTTCGGACACCTTC. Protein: CASSEGMGGSDTF.

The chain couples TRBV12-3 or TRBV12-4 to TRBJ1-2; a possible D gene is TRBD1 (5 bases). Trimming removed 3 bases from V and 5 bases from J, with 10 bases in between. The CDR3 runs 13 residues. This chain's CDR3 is CASSLGRGYGYTF. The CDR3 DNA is TGTGCCAGCAGTTTGGGGAGGGGTTATGGCTACACCTTC.

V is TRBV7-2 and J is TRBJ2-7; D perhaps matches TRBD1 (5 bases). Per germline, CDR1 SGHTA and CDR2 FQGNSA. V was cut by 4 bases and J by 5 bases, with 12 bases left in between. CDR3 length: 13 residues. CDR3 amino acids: CASSYRRFDEQYF. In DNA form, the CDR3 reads TGTGCCAGCAGCTACAGGAGATTTGACGAGCAGTACTTC.

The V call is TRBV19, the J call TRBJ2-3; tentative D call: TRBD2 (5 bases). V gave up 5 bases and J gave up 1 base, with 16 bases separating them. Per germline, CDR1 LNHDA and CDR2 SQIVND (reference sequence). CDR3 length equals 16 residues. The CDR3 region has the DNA TGTGCCAGTAGTTCCCCCGGGGATCCCGGCACAGATACGCAGTATTTT. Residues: CASSSPGDPGTDTQYF.

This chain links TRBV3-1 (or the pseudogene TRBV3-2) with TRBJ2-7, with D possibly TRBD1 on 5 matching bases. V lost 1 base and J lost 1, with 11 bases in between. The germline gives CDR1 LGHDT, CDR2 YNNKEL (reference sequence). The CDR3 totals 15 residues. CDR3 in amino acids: CASSQGPGLSYEQYF. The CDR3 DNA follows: TGTGCCAGCAGCCAAGGCCCAGGGTTGTCCTACGAGCAGTACTTC.

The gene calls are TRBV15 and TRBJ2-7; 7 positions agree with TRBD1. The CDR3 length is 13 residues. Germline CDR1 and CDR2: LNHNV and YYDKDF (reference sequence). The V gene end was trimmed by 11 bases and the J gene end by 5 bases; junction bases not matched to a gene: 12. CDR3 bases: TGTGCCTCGTCCCCCGACAGGGATAACGAGCAGTACTTC. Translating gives CASSPDRDNEQYF.

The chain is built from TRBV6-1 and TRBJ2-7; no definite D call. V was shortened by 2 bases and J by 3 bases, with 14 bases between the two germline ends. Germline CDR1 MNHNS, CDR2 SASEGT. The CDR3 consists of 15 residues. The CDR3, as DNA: TGTGCCAGCAGTGAATTCTATACAGTCCGCTACGAGCAGTACTTC. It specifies CASSEFYTVRYEQYF.